A selection of T cell receptor beta chains follows, all from one sample in a study of T cells in Graves' hyperthyroidism and ophthalmopathy. TCRdb re-called the multiplex PCR reads through MiXCR, storing one row per CDR3 protein. The sample includes about 500,000 distinct CDR3 sequences, under 15% of them seen just once. Sequencing input: blood. The receptor source for this set is a woman aged 18 to 35 with Graves' hyperthyroidism. Each CDR3 is given with its conserved first and last residue. Each record gives: CDR3 DNA, CDR3 protein, V gene, D gene, J gene, clone size. A D gene is named only where the DNA matches it firmly. Clone size is given for some rows only: seen once, a few or many times, or a class if the clone is expanded.

TGTGCCAGCAGCCGCCGGACTAGCGGGCGCGACAATGAGCAGTTCTTC CASSRRTSGRDNEQFF TRBV12-3/TRBV12-4 TRBD2 TRBJ2-1 many
TGCGCCAGCAGCTTCCGGGACGCCTACAATGAGCAGTTCTTC CASSFRDAYNEQFF TRBV5-1 NA TRBJ2-1 many
TGTGCCAGCAGCCAACCTAGCGGGAGGGTCAATGAGCAGTTCTTC CASSQPSGRVNEQFF TRBV14 TRBD2 TRBJ2-1 many
TGTGCCAGCAGTGGGGTTGGGGAAGGGGAGACCCAGTACTTC CASSGVGEGETQYF TRBV2 NA TRBJ2-5 NA
TGTGCCAGCAGTCCGCCCAGGAATAATGAAAAACTGTTTTTT CASSPPRNNEKLFF TRBV7-9 NA TRBJ1-4 few
TGTGCCAGCAGCCAAGCGCAGGGAGGCAATGAGCAGTTCTTC CASSQAQGGNEQFF TRBV3-1 NA TRBJ2-1 many
TGTGCCAGCAGCTTAATAGGGGGCAGTGAGCAGTTCTTC CASSLIGGSEQFF TRBV7-9 TRBD1 TRBJ2-1 many
TGCGCCAGCAGCTCCTCCGGGGAGTACTATGGCTACACCTTC CASSSSGEYYGYTF TRBV5-1 NA TRBJ1-2 few
TGTGCCAGCAGCTTAGTTGGTCTCGACACAGATACGCAGTATTTT CASSLVGLDTDTQYF TRBV7-2 NA TRBJ2-3 many
TGTGCCTGGAGTCCGAAGTGGGGCCTGGAGGATACGCAGTATTTT CAWSPKWGLEDTQYF TRBV30 NA TRBJ2-3 NA
TGTGCCAGCAGCAATGACGCCCCGGGACCCGCGGGAGATACGCAGTATTTT CASSNDAPGPAGDTQYF TRBV7-6 NA TRBJ2-3 NA
TGTGCCAGCACCCTACTCACGGGAAGCCCTGAAGCTTTCTTT CASTLLTGSPEAFF TRBV12-3/TRBV12-4 NA TRBJ1-1 many
TGTGCCAGCAGTTTGGGGCGGGCCGCGCTCTATGGCTACACCTTC CASSLGRAALYGYTF TRBV12-3/TRBV12-4 NA TRBJ1-2 many
TGTGCCAGCAGCGTAGAGGGACAGGCGACGTTCTACGAGCAGTACTTC CASSVEGQATFYEQYF TRBV9 TRBD1 TRBJ2-7 many
TGTGCCAGCAGCCCACTCTCTTGGTACGAGCAGTACTTC CASSPLSWYEQYF TRBV7-6 NA TRBJ2-7 NA
TGCAGTGTTGATCAACTAGCGGAGCAATGGGGCCAGCAGTTCTTC CSVDQLAEQWGQQFF TRBV20-1 TRBD2 TRBJ2-1 many
TGTGCCAGCAGCCCGACTAGCCCTGGAGGAGGGGAGCAGTTCTTC CASSPTSPGGGEQFF TRBV14 TRBD2 TRBJ2-1 many
TGTGCCAGCAGGAGGGCCCCTAGCACAGATACGCAGTATTTT CASRRAPSTDTQYF TRBV6-1 NA TRBJ2-3 many
TGTGCCAGCAGGACTAGCGGGAGGGAGCAGTTCTTC CASRTSGREQFF TRBV5-6 TRBD2 TRBJ2-1 few
TGTGCCAGCAGCTCCGCTGAGGGCTACGAGCAGTACTTC CASSSAEGYEQYF TRBV7-9 NA TRBJ2-7 many
TGTGCCAGCAGTGAAGAAGCGGGAGGGCCCAATGAGCAGTTCTTC CASSEEAGGPNEQFF TRBV6-1 TRBD2 TRBJ2-1 many
TGTGCCAGCAGCTTTTTCGGGACAGGGAACACCGGGGAGCTGTTTTTT CASSFFGTGNTGELFF TRBV7-2 TRBD1 TRBJ2-2 few
TGTGCCAGCAGTTTTGGCCCCGAGGAGTGGACTGAAGCTTTCTTT CASSFGPEEWTEAFF TRBV28 NA TRBJ1-1 once
TGCGCCAGCGAGGGGACGGTGAACACCGGGGAGCTGTTTTTT CASEGTVNTGELFF TRBV5-1 NA TRBJ2-2 many
TGTGCCAGCAGCTTAACTAGCGGGGGTAATGAGCAGTTCTTC CASSLTSGGNEQFF TRBV11-2 TRBD2 TRBJ2-1 medium-sized
TGTGCCAGCAGCTTGGACAGCCCCCGGATCTATGGCTACACCTTC CASSLDSPRIYGYTF TRBV5-5 NA TRBJ1-2 many
TGTGCCAGCAGCGTAGTTGGGTCCACCTACGAGCAGTACTTC CASSVVGSTYEQYF TRBV9 NA TRBJ2-7 NA
TGCAGTGCTCACGACCCGACAGGGCTAGAGACCCAGTACTTC CSAHDPTGLETQYF TRBV20-1 TRBD1 TRBJ2-5 many
TGTGCCAGTAGTACCATTTACAATGAGCAGTTCTTC CASSTIYNEQFF TRBV19 NA TRBJ2-1 many
TGTGCCAGCAGCTTAGCGCTGGGACAGGTACTCGGAGGCTACACCTTC CASSLALGQVLGGYTF TRBV11-2 TRBD1 TRBJ1-2 many
TGTGCCAGCAGTCAAGGGTATGGCTACACCTTC CASSQGYGYTF TRBV28 NA TRBJ1-2 many
TGTGCCAGCAGTGAGTACAGGGTAGATACGCAGTATTTT CASSEYRVDTQYF TRBV12-3/TRBV12-4 NA TRBJ2-3 NA